Following are 21 T cell receptor beta chains from one sample sequenced in a study of OX40 agonist ivuxolimab in advanced cancers. Libraries were prepared by immunoSEQ multiplex PCR; TCRdb keeps only in-frame clonotypes and omits some of them. In the table there are about 75,000 clones, 90% of which are singletons. Sequenced here: CD4+ or CD8+ T cells sorted from blood, sampled in a trial of the OX40 agonist ivuxolimab. These TCRs come from an adult with an advanced solid tumor such as melanoma, head and neck, liver or kidney cancer.

V gene TRBV7-2 combines with J gene TRBJ2-1; 12 bases are a match to TRBD2. The CDR3 is made up of 14 amino acids. Per germline, CDR1 SGHTA and CDR2 FQGNSA. V lost 3 bases, J lost 9 bases, and 3 bases stayed unmatched. CDR3 bases: TGTGCCAGCAGCTTGACTAGCGGGGGTAGTGAGCAGTTCTTC. This codes for CASSLTSGGSEQFF.

This rearrangement joins TRBV6-5 to TRBJ1-3; 9 positions agree with TRBD1. CDR3 length: 14 residues. V shed 5 bases and J 8 bases; nucleotides not matched to a gene: 7. Germline CDR1 is MNHEY and CDR2 is SVGAGI. This CDR3 is CASSRTGDVDTIYF. The CDR3, as DNA: TGTGCCAGCAGTCGGACAGGGGATGTAGACACCATATATTTT.

The V gene is TRBV5-1, the J gene TRBJ2-1; no clear D. Trimming pared 0 bases from V and 4 bases from J, leaving 8 bases between. CDR1 and CDR2 from the germline V gene are SGHRS and YFSETQ. The CDR3 is 14 residues long. The DNA of the CDR3 is TGCGCCAGCAGCTTGGGTGGAGCGTACAATGAGCAGTTCTTC. This codes for CASSLGGAYNEQFF.

The count of this clone is one. The rearrangement joins TRBV14 to TRBJ1-3; D is uncertain. The V gene lost 3 bases and the J gene lost 0 bases, with 9 bases spanning the gap. The CDR3 covers 15 residues. Germline lookup yields CDR1 SGHDN and CDR2 FVKESK. The CDR3, as DNA: TGTGCCAGCAGCCATGGTCCCAGCTCTGGAAACACCATATATTTT. Translating gives CASSHGPSSGNTIYF.

The J gene is TRBJ2-1, the V gene TRBV7-9; 8 nucleotides line up with TRBD1. CDR3 size: 15 residues. Germline-derived CDR1 and CDR2 are SEHNR and FQNEAQ (reference sequence). V lost 5 bases to trimming and J lost 8 bases; unmatched junction nucleotides: 11. The CDR3 bases are TGTGCCAGCAGCGCCCGGGACAGGATTGTTCATGAGCAGTTCTTC. This translates into CASSARDRIVHEQFF.

This chain links TRBV11-3 with TRBJ2-7; 10 nucleotides align to TRBD1. Trimming cost V 4 bases and J 2 bases; bases outside gene matches: 2. The V gene's germline CDR1 is SGHNT and CDR2 YENEEA. The CDR3 has 14 residues. CDR3 nucleotides: TGTGCCAGCAGCTACGGACAGGGGGCCTACGAGCAGTACTTC. It specifies CASSYGQGAYEQYF.

This chain joins TRBV10-3 and TRBJ1-1; no clear D gene. CDR3 length: 14 residues. V was pared by 3 bases and J by 3 bases, with 11 bases between. Germline V gives CDR1 ENHRY, CDR2 SYGVKD. The CDR3: CAISDSGVDTEAFF. Written as DNA, the CDR3 is TGTGCCATCAGTGACTCTGGGGTAGACACTGAAGCTTTCTTT.

The chain recombines TRBV21-1 with TRBJ2-2; whether TRBD2, the table's D call, matches the DNA was not checked. TRBV21-1 is marked as a pseudogene. The CDR3 loop spans 18 amino acids. The CDR3 region has the DNA TGTGCCAGCAGCAATCACTGCGGGGGGGCCGCGTTGACCGGGGAGCTGTTTTTT. Translation: CASSNHCGGAALTGELFF.

The V and J genes are TRBV5-4 and TRBJ2-5, with 10 positions matching TRBD2. V was pared by 2 bases and J by 4 bases, with 8 bases of the junction left unmatched. Germline lookup yields CDR1 SGHNT and CDR2 YYREEE (reference sequence). This CDR3 has 16 amino acids. The CDR3 loop reads CASSFALAGAGETQYF. For the CDR3, the DNA is TGTGCCAGCAGCTTTGCTCTAGCGGGGGCCGGAGAGACCCAGTACTTC. Full variable domain (outside the CDR3, taken from reference TRBV5-4 and TRBJ2-5): ETGVTQSPTHLIKTRGQQVTLRCSSQSGHNTVSWYQQALGQGPQFIFQYYREEENGRGNFPPRFSGLQFPNYSSELNVNALELDDSALYLCASSFALAGAGETQYFGPGTRLLVL.

The chain joins TRBV14 to TRBJ2-2; a weak D match, TRBD1 (6 bases). Germline V CDR1 and CDR2: SGHDN, FVKESK. This CDR3 has 17 residues. Between the trimmed V and J ends, which lost 2 bases and 2 bases, there was a span of 15 bases. The CDR3 DNA reads as TGTGCCAGCAGCCAACCTACAGGGTCCATAAACACCGGGGAGCTGTTTTTT. Encoded protein: CASSQPTGSINTGELFF.

The rearrangement uses TRBV19 and TRBJ1-5; 8 nucleotides line up with TRBD1. Germline V gives CDR1 LNHDA, CDR2 SQIVND (reference sequence). This CDR3 comprises 19 residues. After removal of 9 bases from V and 1 base from J, the junction contained 20 bases not matched to a gene. The CDR3 DNA sequence: TGTGCCAGCAACAACGGTCCGGGACAGGAGCTCCCCAGCAATCAGCCCCAGCATTTT. This codes for CASNNGPGQELPSNQPQHF.

V and J are TRBV6-1 and TRBJ2-1, with TRBD2 identical over 10 bases. Trimming took 4 bases from V and 8 from J; bases not matched to a gene: 11. The CDR3 sequence is 16 residues long. Germline V gives CDR1 MNHNS, CDR2 SASEGT. Here the CDR3 reads CASSAGAGLALDEQFF. In DNA form, the CDR3 reads TGTGCCAGCAGTGCGGGGGCGGGACTAGCGTTAGATGAGCAGTTCTTC.

This clone was seen a single time. The CDR3 bases are TGTGCCAGCAGCTTAGAGAGGACGGGGGGCGCCGGGGCCAAAAACATTCAGTACTTC. Its protein product is CASSLERTGGAGAKNIQYF. This chain uses TRBV11-2 with TRBJ2-4; D is perhaps TRBD2 (7 bases). The germline CDR1 and CDR2 sequences are SGHAT and FQNNGV. The CDR3 spans 19 residues. Between the trimmed V and J ends, which lost 0 bases and 1 base, there was a span of 19 bases.

The CDR3 DNA is TGTGCCAGCTCACCCGGGACAGGGGGCCTTCAGCCCCAGCATTTT. Translated: CASSPGTGGLQPQHF. The gene calls are TRBV18 and TRBJ1-5, with 12 bases lining up with TRBD1. Germline CDR1 reads KGHSH; CDR2 reads LQKENI. V shed 3 bases, J shed 6 bases, and the junction held 3 bases outside the gene matches. This CDR3 region has 15 residues.

The chain carries TRBV15 and TRBJ2-3; 7 positions agree with TRBD2. This CDR3 is 16 amino acids long. J was trimmed by 1 base and V by 1 base; bases with no gene match: 5. The germline V gene encodes CDR1 LNHNV and CDR2 YYDKDF (reference sequence). The CDR3 region has the DNA TGTGCCACCAGCAGAGGCGGGGCGGGAGGCACAGATACGCAGTATTTT. Encoded protein: CATSRGGAGGTDTQYF.

This chain links TRBV21-1 with TRBJ2-7; the D call TRBD1 from the table was never checked on the DNA. TRBV21-1 is an annotated pseudogene. This CDR3 has 15 amino acids. The CDR3 bases are TGTGCCAGCAGCGGTACCCGCAGGGGAAAATACGAGCAGTACTTC. Translating gives CASSGTRRGKYEQYF.

The chain employs TRBV4-1 and TRBJ1-1; D ambiguous. CDR1 and CDR2 from the germline V gene are MGHRA and YSYEKL. V was clipped by 1 base and J by 1 base, with 10 bases between them. The length of the CDR3 is 15 residues. The CDR3 protein is CASSQAPAENTEAFF. DNA for the CDR3: TGCGCCAGCAGCCAAGCTCCGGCAGAGAACACTGAAGCTTTCTTT.

The chain is built from TRBV6-6 and TRBJ2-3, with 9 bases that match TRBD2. CDR1 MNHNY and CDR2 SVGAGI come from the germline V gene (reference sequence). CDR3 length: 16 amino acids. J lost 4 bases, V lost 5 bases, and 10 bases had no gene match. CDR3 in DNA: TGTGCCAGCAGTCGAACGATAGCGGGAGTGGCAGATACGCAGTATTTT. Encoded protein: CASSRTIAGVADTQYF.

This clone was seen a few times. This rearrangement joins TRBV19 to TRBJ2-3; D is unresolved. V was shortened by 3 bases and J by 5 bases, with 9 bases between the two germline ends. This CDR3 contains 13 residues. In germline, CDR1 is LNHDA, CDR2 SQIVND (reference sequence). The CDR3 loop reads CASSILTGDTQYF. In DNA, the CDR3 is TGTGCCAGTAGTATCTTAACTGGAGATACGCAGTATTTT.

The chain has TRBV19 and TRBJ2-7, with D perhaps matching TRBD2 (5 bases). The CDR3 extends over 11 amino acids. The germline V gene has CDR1 LNHDA and CDR2 SQIVND (reference sequence). V was pared by 10 bases and J by 2 bases, with 9 bases between. In DNA form, the CDR3 reads TGTGCCACCTCGGGGACCTACGAGCAGTACTTC. Translated, it gives CATSGTYEQYF. The full variable domain, rest sourced from reference TRBV19 and TRBJ2-7, is DGGITQSPKYLFRKEGQNVTLSCEQNLNHDAMYWYRQDPGQGLRLIYYSQIVNDFQKGDIAEGYSVSREKKESFPLTVTSAQKNPTAFYLCATSGTYEQYFGPGTRLTVT.

This chain joins TRBV18 and TRBJ2-3; D is unclear. Germline values: CDR1 KGHSH, CDR2 LQKENI. V lost 6 bases and J lost 1, with 14 bases in between. The CDR3 extends over 15 amino acids. The CDR3 bases are TGTGCCAGCTCGAGAGAAGATGGGGGCACAGATACGCAGTATTTT. Protein sequence: CASSREDGGTDTQYF.